A single sample gave rise to the 18 T cell receptor beta chains below, sequenced in a study of cytomegalovirus exposure and HLA in healthy donors. Primers for the PCR totalled 60 Vbeta and 13 Jbeta. TCRdb keeps only in-frame clones here, not all; method: immunoSEQ multiplex PCR. The sample records some 240,000 clones, 85% to 95% being singletons. Input material: PBMCs. The receptors were sampled from a girl aged 2 to 9 in good health and CMV-seronegative.

The V call is TRBV2, the J call TRBJ2-1; 10 nucleotides line up with TRBD2. Germline V CDR1 and CDR2: SNHLY, FYNNEI. This CDR3 has 14 amino acids. V shed 3 bases and J 9 bases; nucleotides not matched to a gene: 5. The CDR3 protein is CASSDGAGGSEQFF. The CDR3, as DNA: TGTGCCAGCAGTGACGGAGCGGGAGGGAGTGAGCAGTTCTTC.

The chain has TRBV19 and TRBJ1-3; unclear D gene. The germline V gene encodes CDR1 LNHDA and CDR2 SQIVND (reference sequence). This CDR3 spans 14 amino acids. Deletions cut 7 bases from V and 3 bases from J, with 13 bases between. CDR3 sequence reads: CASTPLVGGNTIYF. The CDR3 DNA sequence: TGTGCCAGTACCCCTCTGGTCGGTGGAAACACCATATATTTT.

The chain recombines TRBV4-2 with TRBJ2-7, with 7 bases aligning to TRBD1. This CDR3 contains 17 residues. The germline V gene has CDR1 LGHNA and CDR2 YNFKEQ. V lost 0 bases to trimming and J lost 3 bases; unmatched junction nucleotides: 11. The CDR3 loop reads CASSQESPGTAYYEQYF. In nucleotides, the CDR3 is TGTGCCAGCAGCCAAGAGTCTCCCGGGACAGCCTACTACGAGCAGTACTTC.

The gene calls are TRBV2 and TRBJ2-1; the D gene is possibly TRBD2 (6 bases). CDR1 is SNHLY and CDR2 is FYNNEI in the germline V gene. The CDR3 totals 11 residues. The V end was cut by 6 bases, the J end by 12 bases, with 12 bases between. The CDR3 coding sequence is TGTGCCAGCAGCCAGACGCGGGGGCAGTTCTTC. Its translation: CASSQTRGQFF.

The V call is TRBV7-9, the J call TRBJ2-3; possibly TRBD2 for D (7 bases). CDR3 length: 14 amino acids. The ends were cut back, 4 bases at V and 4 bases at J, with 12 bases in the middle. CDR1 is SEHNR and CDR2 is FQNEAQ in the germline V gene (reference sequence). CDR3 in amino acids: CASSSSGGADTQYF. Written as DNA, the CDR3 is TGTGCCAGCAGCTCCTCGGGGGGCGCAGATACGCAGTATTTT.

The rearrangement joins TRBV2 to TRBJ1-4; 7 positions agree with TRBD1. This CDR3 has 13 amino acids. After removal of 9 bases from V and 5 bases from J, the junction contained 6 bases not matched to a gene. CDR1 is SNHLY, CDR2 FYNNEI, per germline. Here the CDR3 DNA reads TGTGCCAGTTTGGACAGGAGAAATGAAAAACTGTTTTTT. Translation: CASLDRRNEKLFF.

The rearrangement links TRBV7-6 to TRBJ2-3; 7 bases agree with TRBD2. Germline-derived CDR1 and CDR2 are SGHVS and FNYEAQ. The junction had 6 bases not matched to a gene; V was cut back by 1 base and J by 2 bases. CDR3 size: 16 residues. The CDR3 loop is CASSLEAGTNTDTQYF. CDR3 sequence (DNA): TGTGCCAGCAGCTTAGAAGCGGGGACTAACACAGATACGCAGTATTTT.

This clone showed up just once. The chain has TRBV30 and TRBJ2-7, with D possibly matching TRBD2 (5 bases). Looked up from germline, CDR1 is GTSNPN and CDR2 is SVGIG (reference sequence). CDR3 length equals 12 residues. V lost 0 bases to trimming and J lost 3 bases, with 6 bases between them. In DNA form, the CDR3 reads TGTGCCTGGAGTGTCCGGGGCTACGAGCAGTACTTC. Residues: CAWSVRGYEQYF.

The chain carries TRBV5-6 and TRBJ2-7, with D hard to call. The germline CDR1 and CDR2 sequences are SGHDT and YYEEEE. The CDR3 totals 15 residues. With 1 base removed from V and 3 bases from J, the gap between germline ends came to 14 bases. CDR3 coding DNA: TGTGCCAGCAGCTTGCCTACGGGTTCCCTCTACGAGCAGTACTTC. Amino acids: CASSLPTGSLYEQYF.

This sequence joins TRBV29-1 and TRBJ2-5; 9 nucleotides line up with TRBD2. Trimming cost V 3 bases and J 5 bases; bases outside gene matches: 10. The CDR3 is 15 residues long. CDR1 and CDR2 (germline): SQVTM, ANQGSEA. The CDR3 nucleotides are TGCAGCGTTGATGGGCGAGCGGGGGGAGGGGAGACCCAGTACTTC. Translating it yields CSVDGRAGGGETQYF.

This chain links TRBV5-4 with TRBJ2-4; 8 bases agree with TRBD1. Germline CDR1 and CDR2: SGHNT and YYREEE (reference sequence). J was trimmed by 11 bases and V by 4 bases; bases with no gene match: 14. The CDR3 has 15 residues. CDR3 residues: CASSAGWGQEIVQYF. CDR3 sequence (DNA): TGTGCCAGCAGCGCCGGGTGGGGACAGGAGATTGTTCAGTACTTC.

The chain is built from TRBV9 and TRBJ2-2, with D maybe TRBD2 (5 bases). Per the germline V gene, CDR1 is SGDLS and CDR2 is YYNGEE. V was pared by 4 bases and J by 6 bases, with 19 bases between. The CDR3 loop spans 16 amino acids. CDR3 sequence reads: CASSPLTGLLAGELFF. CDR3 nucleotides: TGTGCCAGCAGCCCCTTGACGGGGTTACTGGCCGGGGAGCTGTTTTTT. Together with reference TRBV9 and TRBJ2-2, the CDR3 gives the full variable domain: DSGVTQTPKHLITATGQRVTLRCSPRSGDLSVYWYQQSLDQGLQFLIQYYNGEERAKGNILERFSAQQFPDLHSELNLSSLELGDSALYFCASSPLTGLLAGELFFGEGSRLTVL.

The chain joins TRBV5-4 to TRBJ2-5; a weak D match, TRBD1 (5 bases). The CDR3 extends over 14 amino acids. The germline gives CDR1 SGHNT, CDR2 YYREEE (reference sequence). V was shortened by 1 base and J by 4 bases, with 11 bases between the two germline ends. The CDR3 DNA reads TGTGCCAGCAGCTTGCCAGGGCGGTTAGAGACCCAGTACTTC. Protein sequence: CASSLPGRLETQYF.

The J gene is TRBJ1-2, the V gene TRBV27; 7 bases fit TRBD1. Germline V gene sequence: CDR1 MNHEY, CDR2 SMNVEV (reference sequence). This CDR3 region has 13 residues. V lost 5 bases and J lost 2; bases outside the gene matches: 2. CDR3 nucleotides: TGTGCCAGCAGTCCGACAGGGAACTATGGCTACACCTTC. Its protein product is CASSPTGNYGYTF.

This sequence joins TRBV6-5 and TRBJ2-7; possible D gene TRBD2, 6 bases. The CDR3 has 15 residues. From germline, CDR1 is MNHEY and CDR2 SVGAGI. V was pared by 6 bases and J by 7 bases, with 22 bases between. CDR3 DNA: TGTGCCAGCAGCTCGGCCGGGACTTCCATCTGGGAGCAGTACTTC. This codes for CASSSAGTSIWEQYF.

This clone was counted a single time. This chain links TRBV7-2 with TRBJ2-5; 9 nucleotides line up with TRBD2. V shed 4 bases, J shed 3 bases, and the junction held 6 bases outside the gene matches. The CDR3 loop spans 15 amino acids. Germline lookup yields CDR1 SGHTA and CDR2 FQGNSA. CDR3 nucleotides: TGTGCCAGCAGCTCCTGGCGCGGGGGGGAAGAGACCCAGTACTTC. Residues: CASSSWRGGEETQYF.

CDR3 sequence reads: CASSLELAGGQETQYF. CDR3 DNA sequence: TGTGCCAGCAGCTTAGAACTAGCGGGGGGGCAAGAGACCCAGTACTTC. The chain uses TRBV7-8 and TRBJ2-5, with 13 bases lining up with TRBD2. The length of the CDR3 is 16 residues. Germline V gene sequence: CDR1 SGHVS, CDR2 FQNEAQ. Germline trimming cut 1 base from V and 2 bases from J; bases unmatched to any gene: 1.

The chain is built from TRBV15 and TRBJ2-3; D might be TRBD1 (5 bases). This CDR3 has 12 residues. CDR1 is LNHNV and CDR2 is YYDKDF in the germline V gene (reference sequence). Trimming removed 1 base from V and 6 bases from J, with 5 bases in between. The CDR3 here is CATSRAGDTQYF. As DNA, the CDR3 is TGTGCCACCAGCAGAGCAGGGGATACGCAGTATTTT.